Following are 23 T cell receptor beta chains from one sample sequenced in a study of blood T cell repertoires in COVID-19. The protocol was immunoSEQ multiplex PCR, while the TCRdb copy is restricted to in-frame clones and leaves out a portion. The sample consists of some 200,000 clones, approximately 80% of them appearing once. What was sequenced was peripheral blood. The receptors were gathered from a middle-aged woman who had recovered from COVID-19.

The chain employs TRBV7-2 and TRBJ2-5; 11 bases agree with TRBD2. Germline V gives CDR1 SGHTA, CDR2 FQGNSA. The V segment lost 1 base and the J segment 6 bases; nucleotides outside the gene matches: 4. The CDR3 covers 15 residues. The CDR3 nucleotides are TGTGCCAGCAGCTTAGTTAGCGGGGGGGACCAGACCCAGTACTTC. Its translation is CASSLVSGGDQTQYF.

The gene calls are TRBV21-1 and TRBJ1-5; the table's TRBD1 call for D was not verified on the DNA. TRBV21-1 is a recognized pseudogene. This CDR3 is 21 amino acids long. The CDR3, as DNA: TGTGCCAGCAGCTTCCCGCTGAGCGGACAGGGTTTGGTCGCCAACGGAGAGCCCCAGCATTTT. Translating gives CASSFPLSGQGLVANGEPQHF.

The chain combines TRBV3-1 (or the pseudogene TRBV3-2) with TRBJ2-5; tentative D call: TRBD1 (5 bases). The CDR3 loop spans 14 amino acids. The V end lost 0 bases, the J end lost 7 bases, and 12 bases lay between the germline ends. Per the germline V gene, CDR1 is LGHDT and CDR2 is YNNKEL (reference sequence). As DNA, the CDR3 is TGTGCCAGCAGCCAAGATACAGGAATCGGGACCCAGTACTTC. This encodes CASSQDTGIGTQYF.

About this clone: Within the sample, other DNA sequences also encode this same CDR3. The chain combines TRBV5-1 with TRBJ2-6; D unresolved. The CDR3 runs to 15 residues. V was cut by 0 bases and J by 0 bases, with 4 bases left in between. Germline values: CDR1 SGHRS, CDR2 YFSETQ. Written as DNA, the CDR3 is TGCGCCAGCAGCTTGGGGCTCTCTGGGGCCAACGTCCTGACTTTC. Amino acids: CASSLGLSGANVLTF.

This chain joins TRBV28 and TRBJ2-3; 8 bases fit TRBD1. Germline V gene sequence: CDR1 MDHEN, CDR2 SYDVKM. V shed 3 bases, J shed 1 base, and the junction held 3 bases outside the gene matches. The CDR3 has 15 amino acids. In nucleotides, the CDR3 is TGTGCCAGCAGTTTCCCGGACAGGGGCACAGATACGCAGTATTTT. Its translation is CASSFPDRGTDTQYF. Variable domain in full (rest from reference TRBV28 and TRBJ2-3): DVKVTQSSRYLVKRTGEKVFLECVQDMDHENMFWYRQDPGLGLRLIYFSYDVKMKEKGDIPEGYSVSREKKERFSLILESASTNQTSMYLCASSFPDRGTDTQYFGPGTRLTVL.

This clone has just a few counts. This CDR3 reads CASSLGTSGVYEQFF. The CDR3 nucleotides read TGCGCCAGCAGCTTGGGGACTAGCGGGGTTTATGAGCAGTTCTTC. The chain links TRBV5-1 to TRBJ2-1, with 12 positions matching TRBD2. Germline assignment: CDR1 SGHRS and CDR2 YFSETQ. The CDR3 consists of 15 residues. V trimming: 0 bases; J trimming: 8 bases; junction bases outside the gene matches: 3.

V usage is TRBV6-5 and J usage is TRBJ1-3; no definite D call. Germline loops: CDR1 MNHEY, CDR2 SVGAGI. The CDR3 is 15 amino acids. V lost 6 bases and J 0 bases, leaving 12 bases between the germline ends. The CDR3 loop reads CASSLLPGSGNTIYF. Written as DNA, the CDR3 is TGTGCCAGCAGCCTCCTTCCAGGCTCTGGAAACACCATATATTTT.

The chain combines TRBV10-3 with TRBJ2-7, with a possible D match to TRBD2 (6 bases). The V gene's germline CDR1 is ENHRY and CDR2 SYGVKD. The V end was cut by 2 bases, the J end by 0 bases, with 11 bases between. The CDR3 has 15 residues. Here the CDR3 reads CAISEREVSSYEQYF. For the CDR3, the DNA is TGTGCCATCAGTGAGAGGGAGGTGAGCTCCTACGAGCAGTACTTC.

The chain joins TRBV28 to TRBJ1-4; D ambiguous. V gave up 2 bases and J gave up 4 bases, with 14 bases separating them. This CDR3 region has 16 residues. CDR1 and CDR2 from the germline V gene are MDHEN and SYDVKM. This CDR3 reads CASSLVPGTGNEKLFF. The CDR3 DNA is TGTGCCAGCAGTTTAGTTCCGGGTACGGGTAATGAAAAACTGTTTTTT. Based on the CDR3 plus reference TRBV28 and TRBJ1-4, the full variable domain is DVKVTQSSRYLVKRTGEKVFLECVQDMDHENMFWYRQDPGLGLRLIYFSYDVKMKEKGDIPEGYSVSREKKERFSLILESASTNQTSMYLCASSLVPGTGNEKLFFGSGTQLSVL.

The V call is TRBV19, the J call TRBJ1-2, with D hard to call. V was trimmed by 7 bases and J by 1 base, leaving 10 bases between them. CDR1 and CDR2 from the germline V gene are LNHDA and SQIVND (reference sequence). The CDR3 totals 13 residues. CDR3 nucleotides: TGTGCCAGTAAACGGCGGCTTAACTATGGCTACACCTTC. Translation: CASKRRLNYGYTF.

The chain carries TRBV9 and TRBJ2-7; 9 bases agree with TRBD1. CDR3 length: 14 residues. With V trimmed by 2 bases and J by 2 bases, 2 bases remained unmatched. The V gene's germline CDR1 is SGDLS and CDR2 YYNGEE. The CDR3 spells CASSVGQGPYEQYF. The CDR3 nucleotides read TGTGCCAGCAGCGTGGGACAGGGACCCTACGAGCAGTACTTC.

The chain links TRBV7-2 to TRBJ1-1; TRBD1 agrees at 9 bases. V lost 1 base, J lost 7 bases, and 1 base stayed unmatched. The V gene's germline CDR1 is SGHTA and CDR2 FQGNSA. The CDR3 is made up of 13 amino acids. The CDR3 nucleotides are TGTGCCAGCAGCTTAGTGACAGGGGGTGAAGCTTTCTTT. It translates to CASSLVTGGEAFF. The complete variable domain, with remaining parts taken from reference TRBV7-2 and TRBJ1-1, reads GAGVSQSPSNKVTEKGKDVELRCDPISGHTALYWYRQSLGQGLEFLIYFQGNSAPDKSGLPSDRFSAERTGGSVSTLTIQRTQQEDSAVYLCASSLVTGGEAFFGQGTRLTVV.

This clone was recorded many times. V gene TRBV5-1 combines with J gene TRBJ1-2; 10 nucleotides align to TRBD1. The germline gives CDR1 SGHRS, CDR2 YFSETQ. CDR3 length equals 14 residues. V was clipped by 5 bases and J by 8 bases; unmatched bases: 9. The CDR3 coding sequence is TGCGCCAGCAGTCCGGGACAGGGGCCCGAGGGCTACACCTTC. The encoded protein is CASSPGQGPEGYTF. Looking up the rest from reference TRBV5-1 and TRBJ1-2 gives the full variable domain: KAGVTQTPRYLIKTRGQQVTLSCSPISGHRSVSWYQQTPGQGLQFLFEYFSETQRNKGNFPGRFSGRQFSNSRSEMNVSTLELGDSALYLCASSPGQGPEGYTFGSGTRLTVV.

This clone has only one observation. The chain combines TRBV28 with TRBJ1-2; a weak D match, TRBD1 (6 bases). V dropped 9 bases and J dropped 7 bases, with 21 bases sitting between them. The CDR3 loop spans 14 amino acids. CDR1 MDHEN and CDR2 SYDVKM come from the germline V gene. The chain's CDR3 is CASRPAGAIRGYTF. The CDR3 nucleotides are TGTGCCAGTCGGCCGGCAGGGGCGATTCGTGGCTACACCTTC.

V and J are TRBV10-1 and TRBJ1-2, with 7 positions matching TRBD1. The junction had 15 bases not matched to a gene; V was cut back by 8 bases and J by 6 bases. The CDR3 is 15 residues long. CDR1 is WNHNN and CDR2 is SYGVQD in the germline V gene (reference sequence). Here the CDR3 DNA reads TGCGCCAGCGGGACCCGACAGGGCCCGTCTGATGGCTACACCTTC. Amino acid sequence: CASGTRQGPSDGYTF.

The chain uses TRBV11-2 and TRBJ1-2, with TRBD1 matching over 9 bases. CDR3 length equals 15 residues. The junction had 7 bases not matched to a gene; V was cut back by 2 bases and J by 6 bases. Germline V gene lookup returns CDR1 SGHAT and CDR2 FQNNGV. The CDR3 reads CASSLTGTGRNGYTF. The CDR3 DNA reads as TGTGCCAGCAGCTTAACAGGGACAGGGAGGAATGGCTACACCTTC.

The chain links TRBV19 to TRBJ2-3, with 15 bases matching TRBD2. Germline assignment: CDR1 LNHDA and CDR2 SQIVND (reference sequence). The CDR3 spans 16 residues. J was trimmed by 6 bases and V by 7 bases; bases with no gene match: 8. The CDR3 spells CASTLGGTSGRDTQYF. CDR3 sequence (DNA): TGTGCCAGTACCCTGGGGGGGACTAGCGGGAGGGATACGCAGTATTTT.

This clone was seen only once. The chain carries TRBV12-3 or TRBV12-4 and TRBJ2-1; D is uncertain. CDR3 size: 13 residues. Trimming left V 6 bases short and J 1 base short, with 7 bases between. The CDR3 protein is CASSLGSYNEQFF. CDR3 in DNA: TGTGCCAGCAGCCTCGGGTCCTACAATGAGCAGTTCTTC.

The chain is built from TRBV29-1 and TRBJ2-2; no clear D. Trimming cost V 3 bases and J 1 base, with 6 bases left between them. Germline CDR1 SQVTM, CDR2 ANQGSEA. The CDR3 loop spans 13 amino acids. The CDR3 is CSVDSKNTGELFF. The DNA of the CDR3 is TGCAGCGTTGACAGTAAGAACACCGGGGAGCTGTTTTTT.

This chain uses TRBV4-2 with TRBJ2-7, with 9 nucleotides matching TRBD2. There are 17 residues in the CDR3. V was clipped by 0 bases and J by 7 bases; unmatched bases: 13. CDR1 and CDR2 from the germline V gene are LGHNA and YNFKEQ. The CDR3 is CASSQDLAGPTGGEQYF. The CDR3 DNA reads TGTGCCAGCAGCCAAGATCTAGCGGGGCCTACCGGGGGAGAGCAGTACTTC.

This rearrangement joins TRBV18 to TRBJ1-1; D is perhaps TRBD1 (5 bases). Trimming cost V 3 bases and J 6 bases, with 11 bases left between them. The CDR3 loop spans 13 amino acids. Germline CDR1 reads KGHSH; CDR2 reads LQKENI. CDR3 sequence: CASSPMKGPEAFF. The CDR3 DNA follows: TGTGCCAGCTCACCCATGAAGGGGCCTGAAGCTTTCTTT.

This clone was seen only a few times. The genes are TRBV7-2 and TRBJ1-6; a weak D match, TRBD1 (6 bases). Germline V lookup: CDR1 SGHTA, CDR2 FQGNSA. V was pared by 1 base and J by 8 bases, with 9 bases between. The length of the CDR3 is 14 residues. CDR3 bases: TGTGCCAGCAGCTTAGGGACAGTCTATTCACCCCTCCACTTT. It specifies CASSLGTVYSPLHF. Complete variable domain (other parts from reference TRBV7-2 and TRBJ1-6): GAGVSQSPSNKVTEKGKDVELRCDPISGHTALYWYRQSLGQGLEFLIYFQGNSAPDKSGLPSDRFSAERTGGSVSTLTIQRTQQEDSAVYLCASSLGTVYSPLHFGNGTRLTVT.

V and J are TRBV5-4 and TRBJ1-1; D is ambiguous. The ends were cut back, 0 bases at V and 1 base at J, with 7 bases in the middle. The CDR3 runs to 14 residues. The germline V gene has CDR1 SGHNT and CDR2 YYREEE (reference sequence). The CDR3 protein is CASSLGYGNTEAFF. The CDR3 DNA is TGTGCCAGCAGCTTGGGGTACGGGAACACTGAAGCTTTCTTT. Based on the CDR3 plus reference TRBV5-4 and TRBJ1-1, the full variable domain is ETGVTQSPTHLIKTRGQQVTLRCSSQSGHNTVSWYQQALGQGPQFIFQYYREEENGRGNFPPRFSGLQFPNYSSELNVNALELDDSALYLCASSLGYGNTEAFFGQGTRLTVV.